The subject of this entry is one TCR beta chain. The record originates from a study of blood T cell repertoires in COVID-19. Study background: Sites across the United States, Italy and Spain contributed samples from acute and convalescent COVID-19. The cDNA or gDNA used as material had been derived from T cells, B-cell-depleted T cells, or PBMCs.

In the study's own analysis: Estimates of nucleated cell counts were drawn from the amplification of reference gene primers. Some clones are missing from TCRdb's copy, which holds only in-frame ones; the method was immunoSEQ multiplex PCR. V and J calls and clone size are copied from that table; D and trimming were computed from the DNA. Among around 300,000 clones, roughly 87% were seen once, and the ten largest hold approximately 2.4%. The CDR3 loop spans 14 amino acids. The germline gives CDR1 MNHNY, CDR2 SVGAGI (reference sequence). Unmatched junction bases numbered 2, after V lost 5 bases and J lost 2 bases.

The chain joins TRBV6-6 to TRBJ1-3; 8 bases match TRBD1. The clonotype originates from a man aged 18 to 30 with active or convalescent COVID-19. Sample: peripheral blood. The CDR3 DNA reads as TGTGCCAGCAGTCCGACAGGGGCTGGAAACACCATATATTTT. Translation gives CASSPTGAGNTIYF.